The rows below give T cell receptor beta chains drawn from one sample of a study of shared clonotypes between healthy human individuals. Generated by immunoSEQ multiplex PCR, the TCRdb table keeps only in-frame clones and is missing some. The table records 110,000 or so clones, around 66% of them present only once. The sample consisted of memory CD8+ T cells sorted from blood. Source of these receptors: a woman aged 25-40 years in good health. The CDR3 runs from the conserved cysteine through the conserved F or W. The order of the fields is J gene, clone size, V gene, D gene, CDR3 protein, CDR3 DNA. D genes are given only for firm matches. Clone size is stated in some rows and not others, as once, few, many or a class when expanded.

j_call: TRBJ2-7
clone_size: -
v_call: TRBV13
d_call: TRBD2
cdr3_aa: CASSRRTSGAYEQYF
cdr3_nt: TGTGCCAGCAGCCGCCGGACTAGCGGGGCCTACGAGCAGTACTTC

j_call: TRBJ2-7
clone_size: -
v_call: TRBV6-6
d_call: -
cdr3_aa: CASSYSAEQYF
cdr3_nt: TGTGCCAGCAGTTACTCGGCCGAGCAGTACTTC

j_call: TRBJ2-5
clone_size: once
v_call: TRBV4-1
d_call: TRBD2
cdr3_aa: CASSQDIGREGLETQYF
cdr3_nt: TGCGCCAGCAGCCAAGATATTGGGCGGGAGGGCCTTGAGACCCAGTACTTC

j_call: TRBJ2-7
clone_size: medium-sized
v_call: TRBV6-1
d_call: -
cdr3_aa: CASSGRGSSYEQYF
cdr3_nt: TGTGCCAGCAGTGGGAGGGGGAGCTCCTACGAGCAGTACTTC

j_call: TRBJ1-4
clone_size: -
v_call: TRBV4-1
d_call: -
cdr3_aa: CASSQDNSGVSPKLFF
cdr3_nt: TGCGCCAGCAGCCAAGATAATTCGGGGGTGAGCCCAAAACTGTTTTTT

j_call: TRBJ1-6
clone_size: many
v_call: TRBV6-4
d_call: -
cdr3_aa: CASSDSEGSGSPLHF
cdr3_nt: TGTGCCAGCAGTGACTCAGAGGGGTCCGGTTCACCCCTCCACTTT

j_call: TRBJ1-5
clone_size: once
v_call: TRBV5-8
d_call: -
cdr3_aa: CASSLGLQPQHF
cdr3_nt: TGTGCCAGCAGCTTAGGTCTACAGCCCCAGCATTTT

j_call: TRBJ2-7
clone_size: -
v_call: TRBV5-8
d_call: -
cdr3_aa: CASSSGTYKDEQYF
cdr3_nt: TGTGCCAGCAGCTCGGGGACCTACAAGGACGAGCAGTACTTC

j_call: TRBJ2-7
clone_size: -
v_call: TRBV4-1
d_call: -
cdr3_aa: CASSAGPTTGSYEQYF
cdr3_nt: TGCGCCAGCAGCGCCGGCCCAACTACGGGCTCCTACGAGCAGTACTTC

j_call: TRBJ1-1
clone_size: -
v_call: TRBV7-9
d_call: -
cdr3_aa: CASSLARVSNTEAFF
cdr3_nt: TGTGCCAGCAGCTTAGCCCGGGTCTCGAACACTGAAGCTTTCTTT

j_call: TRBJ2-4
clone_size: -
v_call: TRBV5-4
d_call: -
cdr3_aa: CASSLVGLKNIQYF
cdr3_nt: TGTGCCAGCAGCTTGGTAGGGCTCAAAAACATTCAGTACTTC

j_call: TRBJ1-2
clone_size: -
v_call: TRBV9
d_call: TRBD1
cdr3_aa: CASSVGQGYGYTF
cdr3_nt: TGTGCCAGCAGCGTTGGACAGGGTTATGGCTACACCTTC

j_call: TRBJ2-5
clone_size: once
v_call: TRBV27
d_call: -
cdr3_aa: CASSSLTSGQETQYF
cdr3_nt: TGTGCCAGCAGTTCGCTAACCTCCGGACAAGAGACCCAGTACTTC

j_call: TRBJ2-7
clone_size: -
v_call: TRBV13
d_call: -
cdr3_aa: CASSPTPGLAEQYF
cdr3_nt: TGTGCCAGCAGCCCCACCCCTGGGCTTGCCGAGCAGTACTTC

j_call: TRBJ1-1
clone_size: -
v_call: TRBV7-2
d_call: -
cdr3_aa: CASSPTTIGVTEAFF
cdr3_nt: TGTGCCAGCAGCCCAACTACTATCGGGGTCACTGAAGCTTTCTTT

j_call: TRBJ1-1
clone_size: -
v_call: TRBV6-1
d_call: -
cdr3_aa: CASSDGIVNEAFF
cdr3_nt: TGTGCCAGCAGTGATGGTATTGTCAATGAAGCTTTCTTT

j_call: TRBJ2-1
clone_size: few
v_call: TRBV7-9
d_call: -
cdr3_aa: CASSPRGGSSYNEQFF
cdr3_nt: TGTGCCAGCAGCCCGAGGGGGGGGAGCTCCTACAATGAGCAGTTCTTC

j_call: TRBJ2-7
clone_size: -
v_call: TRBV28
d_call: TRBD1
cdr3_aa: CASSQRRTGLYEQYF
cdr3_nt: TGTGCCAGCAGTCAGCGGCGGACAGGACTCTACGAGCAGTACTTC

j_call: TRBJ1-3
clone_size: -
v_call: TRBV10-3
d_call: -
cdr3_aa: CAISAPLGNTIYF
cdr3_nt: TGTGCCATCAGTGCCCCTCTCGGAAACACCATATATTTT

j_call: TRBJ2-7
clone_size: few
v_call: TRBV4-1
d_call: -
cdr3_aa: CASSQGGKTASYEQYF
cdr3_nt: TGCGCCAGCAGCCAAGGGGGGAAGACAGCTTCCTACGAGCAGTACTTC

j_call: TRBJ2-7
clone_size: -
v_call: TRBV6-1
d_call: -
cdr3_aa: CASGGNYEQYF
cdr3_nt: TGTGCCAGCGGGGGGAACTACGAGCAGTACTTC

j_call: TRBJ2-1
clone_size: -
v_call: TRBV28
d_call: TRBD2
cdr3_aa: CASSLSGNELDEQFF
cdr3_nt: TGTGCCAGCAGCCTGAGCGGGAACGAGCTGGATGAGCAGTTCTTC

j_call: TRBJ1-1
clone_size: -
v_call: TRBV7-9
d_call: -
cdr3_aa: CASSPPQGVWTEAFF
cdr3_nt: TGTGCCAGCAGCCCACCCCAAGGGGTGTGGACTGAAGCTTTCTTT

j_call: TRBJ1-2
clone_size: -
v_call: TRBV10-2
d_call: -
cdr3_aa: CASGSGYGYTF
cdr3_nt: TGCGCCAGCGGATCGGGGTATGGCTACACCTTC

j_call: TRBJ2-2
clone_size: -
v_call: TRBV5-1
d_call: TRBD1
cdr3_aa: CASRSPPGQEFTGELFF
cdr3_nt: TGCGCCAGCAGATCTCCCCCGGGACAGGAGTTCACCGGGGAGCTGTTTTTT

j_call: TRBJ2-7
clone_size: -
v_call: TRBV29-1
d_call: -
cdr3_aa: CSVGRPLTGEQYF
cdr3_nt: TGCAGCGTTGGGCGACCTCTCACGGGGGAGCAGTACTTC

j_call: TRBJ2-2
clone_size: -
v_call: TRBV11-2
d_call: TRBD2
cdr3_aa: CASSSPVYGGSDGELFF
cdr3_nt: TGTGCCAGCAGCTCACCGGTATATGGCGGGAGCGACGGGGAGCTGTTTTTT